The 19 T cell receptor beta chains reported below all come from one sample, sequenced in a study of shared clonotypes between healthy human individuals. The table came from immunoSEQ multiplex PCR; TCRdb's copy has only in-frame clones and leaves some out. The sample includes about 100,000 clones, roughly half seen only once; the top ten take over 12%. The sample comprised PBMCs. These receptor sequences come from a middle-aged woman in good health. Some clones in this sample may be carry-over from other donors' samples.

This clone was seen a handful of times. DNA of the CDR3: TGTGCCACCAGCAGAGCGACTAGTCACGCCGAGCAGTACTTC. Protein sequence: CATSRATSHAEQYF. The genes are TRBV15 and TRBJ2-7, with D perhaps TRBD2 (6 bases). V lost 1 base, J lost 6 bases, and 13 bases lay in between. CDR3 length equals 14 residues. Germline V CDR1 and CDR2: LNHNV, YYDKDF (reference sequence).

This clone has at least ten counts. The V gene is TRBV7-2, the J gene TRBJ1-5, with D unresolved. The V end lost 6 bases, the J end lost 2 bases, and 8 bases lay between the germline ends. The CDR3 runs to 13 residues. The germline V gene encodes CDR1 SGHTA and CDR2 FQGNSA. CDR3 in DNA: TGTGCCAGCAGTACAAGGGGCAATCAGCCCCAGCATTTT. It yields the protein CASSTRGNQPQHF.

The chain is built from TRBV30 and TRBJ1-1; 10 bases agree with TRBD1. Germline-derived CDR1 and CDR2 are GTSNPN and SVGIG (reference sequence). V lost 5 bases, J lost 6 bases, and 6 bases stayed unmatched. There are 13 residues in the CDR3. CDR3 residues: CAWARQGASEAFF. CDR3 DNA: TGTGCCTGGGCTAGACAGGGGGCATCTGAAGCTTTCTTT.

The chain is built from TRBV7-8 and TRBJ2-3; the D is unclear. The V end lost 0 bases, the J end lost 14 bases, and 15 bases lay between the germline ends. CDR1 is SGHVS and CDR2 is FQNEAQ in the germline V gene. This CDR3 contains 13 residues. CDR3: CASSLALWVGLYF. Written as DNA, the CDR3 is TGTGCCAGCAGCTTAGCGTTGTGGGTAGGCTTGTATTTT.

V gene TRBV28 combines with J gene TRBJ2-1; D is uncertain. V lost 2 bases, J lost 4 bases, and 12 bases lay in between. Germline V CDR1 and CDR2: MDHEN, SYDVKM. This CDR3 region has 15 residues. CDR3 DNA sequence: TGTGCCAGCAGTTTAAAGGGTGGGGTTTACAATGAGCAGTTCTTC. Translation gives CASSLKGGVYNEQFF.

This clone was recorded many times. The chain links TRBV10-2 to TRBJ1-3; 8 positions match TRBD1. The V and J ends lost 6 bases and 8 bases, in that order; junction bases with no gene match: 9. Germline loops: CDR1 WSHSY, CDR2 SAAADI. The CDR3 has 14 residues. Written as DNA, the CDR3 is TGCGCCAGCAGGAAAGGACAGGGATGGGACACCATATATTTT. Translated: CASRKGQGWDTIYF.

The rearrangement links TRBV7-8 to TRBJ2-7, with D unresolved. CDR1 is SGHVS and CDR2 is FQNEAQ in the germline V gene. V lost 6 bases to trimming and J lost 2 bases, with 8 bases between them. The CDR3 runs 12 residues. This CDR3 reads CASSGGAYEQYF. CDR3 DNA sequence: TGTGCCAGCAGTGGTGGGGCCTACGAGCAGTACTTC.

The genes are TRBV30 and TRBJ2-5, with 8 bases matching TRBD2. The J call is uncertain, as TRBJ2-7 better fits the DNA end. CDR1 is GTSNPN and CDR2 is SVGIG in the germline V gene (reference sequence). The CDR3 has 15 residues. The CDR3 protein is CAWSRGGLTTYEQYF. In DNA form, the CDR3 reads TGTGCCTGGAGCCGGGGGGGACTCACCACCTACGAGCAGTACTTC.

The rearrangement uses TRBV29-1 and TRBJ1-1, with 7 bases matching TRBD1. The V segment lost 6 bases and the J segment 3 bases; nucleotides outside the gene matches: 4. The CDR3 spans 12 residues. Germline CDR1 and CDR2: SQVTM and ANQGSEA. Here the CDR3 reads CSVQGGDTEAFF. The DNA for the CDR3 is TGCAGCGTCCAGGGGGGGGACACTGAAGCTTTCTTT. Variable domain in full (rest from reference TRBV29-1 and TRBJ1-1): SAVISQKPSRDICQRGTSLTIQCQVDSQVTMMFWYRQQPGQSLTLIATANQGSEATYESGFVIDKFPISRPNLTFSTLTVSNMSPEDSSIYLCSVQGGDTEAFFGQGTRLTVV.

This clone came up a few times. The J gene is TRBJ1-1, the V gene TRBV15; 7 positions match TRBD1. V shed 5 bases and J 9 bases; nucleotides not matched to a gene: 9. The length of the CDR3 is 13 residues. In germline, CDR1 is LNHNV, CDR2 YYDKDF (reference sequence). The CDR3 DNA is TGTGCCACCAGCCAAGAGACAGGGATACAAGCTTTCTTT. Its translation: CATSQETGIQAFF.

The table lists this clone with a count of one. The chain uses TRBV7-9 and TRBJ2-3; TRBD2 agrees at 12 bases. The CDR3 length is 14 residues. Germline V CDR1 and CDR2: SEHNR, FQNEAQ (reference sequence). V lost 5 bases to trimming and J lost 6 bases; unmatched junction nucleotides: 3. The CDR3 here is CASSASGRGDTQYF. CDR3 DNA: TGTGCCAGCAGCGCTAGCGGGAGGGGGGATACGCAGTATTTT.

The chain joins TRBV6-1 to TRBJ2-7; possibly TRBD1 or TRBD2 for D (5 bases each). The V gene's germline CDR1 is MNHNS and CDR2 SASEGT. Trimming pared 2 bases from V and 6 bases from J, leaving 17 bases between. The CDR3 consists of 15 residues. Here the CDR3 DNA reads TGTGCCAGCAGTGAAAATGGGAGCACGGGGCGCGAGCAGTACTTC. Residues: CASSENGSTGREQYF.

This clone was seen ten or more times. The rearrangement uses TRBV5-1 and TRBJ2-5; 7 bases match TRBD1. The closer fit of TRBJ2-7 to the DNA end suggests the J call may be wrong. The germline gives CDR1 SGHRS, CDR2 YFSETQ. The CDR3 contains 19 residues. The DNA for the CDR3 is TGCGCCAGCAGCTTGTCCCGGGACAGACCATCCTTGGCCTCCTACGAGCAGTACTTC. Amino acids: CASSLSRDRPSLASYEQYF.

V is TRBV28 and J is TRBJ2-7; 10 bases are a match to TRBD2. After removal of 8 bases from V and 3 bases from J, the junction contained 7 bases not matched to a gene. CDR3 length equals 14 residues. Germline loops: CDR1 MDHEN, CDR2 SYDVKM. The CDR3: CASGDSGRDYEQYF. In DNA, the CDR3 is TGTGCCAGCGGGGACAGCGGGAGGGACTACGAGCAGTACTTC.

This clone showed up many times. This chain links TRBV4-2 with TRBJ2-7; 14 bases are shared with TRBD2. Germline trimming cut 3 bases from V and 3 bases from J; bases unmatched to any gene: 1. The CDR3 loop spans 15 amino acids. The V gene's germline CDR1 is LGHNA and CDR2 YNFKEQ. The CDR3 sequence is CASSHGTSGSYEQYF. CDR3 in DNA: TGTGCCAGCAGCCACGGGACTAGCGGGAGCTACGAGCAGTACTTC.

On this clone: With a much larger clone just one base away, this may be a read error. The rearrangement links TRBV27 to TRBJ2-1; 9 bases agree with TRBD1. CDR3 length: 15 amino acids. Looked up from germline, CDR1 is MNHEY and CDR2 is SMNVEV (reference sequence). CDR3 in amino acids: CANSLDRGGYNEQFF. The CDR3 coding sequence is TGTGCCAACAGTTTGGACAGGGGTGGCTACAATGAGCAGTTCTTC.

The CDR3 loop reads CASSRLAGDTQYF. The CDR3 bases are TGTGCCAGCTCACGACTAGCGGGAGATACGCAGTATTTT. The V and J genes are TRBV18 and TRBJ2-3; 10 bases line up with TRBD2. The trim removed 4 bases at V and 5 bases at J, leaving 0 bases unmatched. The CDR3 is made up of 13 amino acids. Germline CDR1 and CDR2: KGHSH and LQKENI.

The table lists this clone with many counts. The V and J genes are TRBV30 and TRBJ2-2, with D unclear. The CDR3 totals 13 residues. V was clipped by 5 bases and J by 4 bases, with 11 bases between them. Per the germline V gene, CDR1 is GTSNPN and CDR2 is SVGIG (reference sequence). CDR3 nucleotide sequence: TGTGCCTGGGACACCGCCGGCACCGGGGAGCTGTTTTTT. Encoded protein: CAWDTAGTGELFF.

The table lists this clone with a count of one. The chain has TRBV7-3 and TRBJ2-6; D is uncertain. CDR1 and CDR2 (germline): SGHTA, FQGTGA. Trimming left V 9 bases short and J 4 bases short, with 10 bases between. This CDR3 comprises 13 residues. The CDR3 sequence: CASGHPGANVLTF. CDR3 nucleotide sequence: TGTGCCAGTGGGCATCCCGGGGCCAACGTCCTGACTTTC.